The present TCR beta chain was sequenced within a study of shared clonotypes between healthy human individuals. As for the study in general: Aged 18 to 49, the donors were a couple of women and a few men.

Positively selected for CCR7, the CD45RO-negative cells used as naive CD8 cells excluded terminally differentiated effector memory CD45RA+ cells. TCRdb keeps only in-frame clones here, not all; method: immunoSEQ multiplex PCR. The table shows about 2 million clones, with roughly 95% occurring only once. Germline-derived CDR1 and CDR2 are SGHRS and YFSETQ. Deletions cut 3 bases from V and 5 bases from J, with 22 bases between. The CDR3 contains 17 residues. This TCR was recovered from a young man in good health. The rearrangement links TRBV5-1 to TRBJ2-3; D gene ambiguous. Sequenced sample: naive CD8+ T cells sorted from blood. In nucleotides, the CDR3 is TGCGCCAGCAGCTCCGACCCGGTACTAACTGGGGAAGATACGCAGTATTTT. It codes for CASSSDPVLTGEDTQYF.